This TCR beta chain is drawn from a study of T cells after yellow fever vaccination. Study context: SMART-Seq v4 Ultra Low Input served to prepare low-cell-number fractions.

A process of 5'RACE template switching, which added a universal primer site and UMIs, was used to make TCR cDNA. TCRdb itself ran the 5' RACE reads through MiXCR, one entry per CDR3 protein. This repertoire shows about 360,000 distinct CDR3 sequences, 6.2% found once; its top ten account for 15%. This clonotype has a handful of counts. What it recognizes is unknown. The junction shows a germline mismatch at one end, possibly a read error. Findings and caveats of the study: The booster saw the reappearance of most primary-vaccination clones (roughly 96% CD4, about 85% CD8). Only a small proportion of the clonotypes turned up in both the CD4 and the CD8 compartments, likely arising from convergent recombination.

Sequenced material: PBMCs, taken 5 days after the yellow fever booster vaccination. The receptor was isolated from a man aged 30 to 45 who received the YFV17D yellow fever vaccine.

CDR3 DNA: TGTGCCAGCAGCGCCCCAACCCCCGGGACTAGCTTACGATTC. Residues: CASSAPTPGTSLRF. The chain links TRBV9 to TRBJ2-1; 9 nucleotides agree with TRBD2. Germline V gene data show CDR1 as SGDLS and CDR2 as YYNGEE. This CDR3 is built from 14 residues.